Below, 10 T cell receptor beta chains from the same sample are listed, as sequenced in a study of blood T cell repertoires in COVID-19. Only in-frame clones appear in the TCRdb table, and some are missing; sequencing was by immunoSEQ multiplex PCR. The sample has about 260,000 clones, 70% to 85% seen once; the top ten hold about 2%. The specimen was peripheral blood. Every receptor here comes from an elderly woman with acute or convalescent COVID-19.

V gene TRBV6-5 combines with J gene TRBJ1-5; D not certain. In germline, CDR1 is MNHEY, CDR2 SVGAGI. The CDR3 is 14 residues long. The V end lost 6 bases, the J end lost 3 bases, and 12 bases lay between the germline ends. CDR3 DNA sequence: TGTGCCAGCAGGCAGGCGTCGAACAATCAGCCCCAGCATTTT. It codes for CASRQASNNQPQHF.

The DNA of the CDR3 is TGTGCCAGCAGCGTCGGGACAGGGCAGAGCTCCTATAATTCACCCCTCCACTTT. The encoded protein is CASSVGTGQSSYNSPLHF. J is TRBJ1-6 and V is TRBV9; 9 nucleotides align to TRBD1. V lost 2 bases and J lost 0; bases outside the gene matches: 6. The CDR3 is 18 residues long. Germline V CDR1 and CDR2: SGDLS, YYNGEE.

This sequence joins TRBV27 and TRBJ1-2; 9 bases map to TRBD1. The CDR3 runs to 15 residues. Unmatched junction bases numbered 12, after V lost 6 bases and J lost 7 bases. Germline CDR1 MNHEY, CDR2 SMNVEV (reference sequence). CDR3 region: CASSLAGTGISGYTF. CDR3 bases: TGTGCCAGCAGCCTGGCCGGGACAGGGATATCTGGCTACACCTTC.

CDR3 nucleotide sequence: TGTGCCAGCAGCTTGGGACTAGCTTTCCATGAGCAGTTCTTC. Translated: CASSLGLAFHEQFF. The chain links TRBV7-9 to TRBJ2-1; TRBD2 matches at 9 bases. The V gene's germline CDR1 is SEHNR and CDR2 FQNEAQ (reference sequence). The CDR3 length is 14 residues. V lost 3 bases and J lost 8; bases outside the gene matches: 5.

The genes are TRBV15 and TRBJ1-2; D call uncertain. Germline V CDR1 and CDR2: LNHNV, YYDKDF (reference sequence). The V gene lost 0 bases and the J gene lost 6 bases, with 11 bases spanning the gap. This CDR3 has 14 amino acids. The CDR3 loop is CATSRDLAGDGYTF. CDR3 nucleotides: TGTGCCACCAGCAGAGATTTGGCCGGGGATGGCTACACCTTC.

The chain links TRBV4-3 to TRBJ2-3; TRBD1 is a possible D gene (5 bases). CDR3 length equals 16 residues. CDR1 and CDR2 (germline): LGHNA, YSLEER. Trimming stripped 0 bases from V and 3 bases from J, with 13 bases between. The CDR3, as DNA: TGCGCCAGCAGCCAAGATCTGCAGGGTAGTACAGATACGCAGTATTTT. Its translation: CASSQDLQGSTDTQYF.

This rearrangement joins TRBV30 to TRBJ1-4; tentatively, D is TRBD1 (6 bases). The germline V gene has CDR1 GTSNPN and CDR2 SVGIG (reference sequence). Deletions cut 5 bases from V and 5 bases from J, with 21 bases between. The CDR3 contains 16 residues. CDR3 coding DNA: TGTGCCTGGCACCGGGCACCGGGGGGGCAGAATGAAAAACTGTTTTTT. As protein: CAWHRAPGGQNEKLFF.

The CDR3 loop reads CASSGRLAGGLSYEQYF. The CDR3 DNA sequence: TGTGCCAGCAGCGGTCGACTAGCGGGGGGCCTTTCCTACGAGCAGTACTTC. V gene TRBV5-4 combines with J gene TRBJ2-7; 13 positions agree with TRBD2. Germline CDR1 reads SGHNT; CDR2 reads YYREEE (reference sequence). The CDR3 contains 17 residues. The V gene end was trimmed by 4 bases and the J gene end by 1 base; junction bases not matched to a gene: 8.

CDR3 DNA sequence: TGTGCCAGCAGCTTAGCAGGACAGGGAGCAACTAATGAAAAACTGTTTTTT. The encoded protein is CASSLAGQGATNEKLFF. The rearrangement links TRBV7-9 to TRBJ1-4, with TRBD1 matching over 8 bases. CDR1 SEHNR and CDR2 FQNEAQ come from the germline V gene (reference sequence). The CDR3 is 17 amino acids. Trimming removed 0 bases from V and 0 bases from J; junction bases left unmatched: 3.

This clone was observed once. The chain employs TRBV7-3 and TRBJ2-1; the D gene is possibly TRBD1 (5 bases). The CDR3 extends over 14 amino acids. The germline V gene has CDR1 SGHTA and CDR2 FQGTGA. V dropped 5 bases and J dropped 5 bases, with 13 bases sitting between them. CDR3 sequence reads: CASSLHRTNNEQFF. The DNA for the CDR3 is TGTGCCAGCAGCCTACACCGGACAAACAATGAGCAGTTCTTC.